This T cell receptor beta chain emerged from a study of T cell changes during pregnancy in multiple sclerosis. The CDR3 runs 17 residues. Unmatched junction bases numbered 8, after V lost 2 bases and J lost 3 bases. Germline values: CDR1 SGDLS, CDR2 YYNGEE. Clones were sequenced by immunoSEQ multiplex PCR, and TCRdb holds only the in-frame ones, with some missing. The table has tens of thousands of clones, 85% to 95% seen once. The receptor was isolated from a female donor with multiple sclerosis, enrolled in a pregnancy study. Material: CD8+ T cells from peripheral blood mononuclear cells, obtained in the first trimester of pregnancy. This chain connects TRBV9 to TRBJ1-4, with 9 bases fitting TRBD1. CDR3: CASSVDRGWRANEKLFF. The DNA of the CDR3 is TGTGCCAGCAGCGTTGACAGGGGGTGGAGAGCTAATGAAAAACTGTTTTTT.